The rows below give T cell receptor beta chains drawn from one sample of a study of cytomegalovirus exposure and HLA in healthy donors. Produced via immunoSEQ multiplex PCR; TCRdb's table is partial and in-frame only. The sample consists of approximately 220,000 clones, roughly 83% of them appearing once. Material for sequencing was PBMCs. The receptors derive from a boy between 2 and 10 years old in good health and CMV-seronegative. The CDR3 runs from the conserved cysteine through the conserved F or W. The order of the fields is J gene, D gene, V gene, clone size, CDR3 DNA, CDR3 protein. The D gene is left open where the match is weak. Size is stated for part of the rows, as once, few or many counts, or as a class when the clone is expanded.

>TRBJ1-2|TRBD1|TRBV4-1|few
TGCGCCAGCAGCCAAGAGGGGGACAGGGGATACTATGGCTACACCTTC
CASSQEGDRGYYGYTF
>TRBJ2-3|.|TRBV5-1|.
TGCGCCAGCAGCTCGCCTCGGGACTGGAAGAGAAGCACAGATACGCAGTATTTT
CASSSPRDWKRSTDTQYF
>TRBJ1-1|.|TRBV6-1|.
TGTGCCAGCAGTGTGACAGACATGAACACTGAAGCTTTCTTT
CASSVTDMNTEAFF
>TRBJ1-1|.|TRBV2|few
TGTGCCAGCAGTGAATTCACGGGAGTAAGGACTGAAGCTTTCTTT
CASSEFTGVRTEAFF
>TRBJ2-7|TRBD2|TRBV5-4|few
TGTGCCAGCAGCTTGGCCCCAGCGGGAGGGCCACACGAGCAGTACTTC
CASSLAPAGGPHEQYF
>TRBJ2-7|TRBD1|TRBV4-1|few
TGCGCCAGCAGCCAAGATCGTCCCGGGACAGGGGAATACGAGCAGTACTTC
CASSQDRPGTGEYEQYF
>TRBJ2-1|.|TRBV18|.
TGTGCCAGCTCACCGGGCGCCAGAGTGGATGAGCAGTTCTTC
CASSPGARVDEQFF
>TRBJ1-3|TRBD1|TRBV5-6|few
TGTGCCAGCAACCTCAGGGGGGTGAATTATGGAAACACCATATATTTT
CASNLRGVNYGNTIYF
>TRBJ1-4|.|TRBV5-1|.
TGCGCCAGCAGCTTGGCCAGTTCTCGGCAGGGGAGTGAAAAACTGTTTTTT
CASSLASSRQGSEKLFF
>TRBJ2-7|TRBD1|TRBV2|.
TGTGCCAGCAGTGGCACAACAGGGGCCTACGAGCAGTACTTC
CASSGTTGAYEQYF
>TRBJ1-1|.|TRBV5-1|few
TGCGCCAGCAGCTGGGATCCGGGAATCCGAGAAGCTTTCTTT
CASSWDPGIREAFF
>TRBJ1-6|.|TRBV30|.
TGTGCCTGGAGTCCGGGATTAGATAATTTACCCCTCCACTTT
CAWSPGLDNLPLHF
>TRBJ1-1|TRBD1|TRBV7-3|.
TGTGCCAGCAGCCGAACAGGGGGTAGGAAAGCTTTCTTT
CASSRTGGRKAFF
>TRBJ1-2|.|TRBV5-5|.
TGTGCCAGCAGCATCGACACGTCCCGTCAATATGGCTACACCTTC
CASSIDTSRQYGYTF
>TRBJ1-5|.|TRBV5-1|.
TGCGCCAGCAGCCGGATGACAGGTAGCAATCAGCCCCAGCATTTT
CASSRMTGSNQPQHF
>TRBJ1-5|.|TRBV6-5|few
TGTGCCAGCAAACGACAGGTCAATCAGCCCCAGCATTTT
CASKRQVNQPQHF
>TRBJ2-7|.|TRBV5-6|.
TGTGCCAGCAGCTTGTCGCCGGGGTCGGGCTACGAGCAGTACTTC
CASSLSPGSGYEQYF
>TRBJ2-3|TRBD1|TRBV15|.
TGTGCCACCAGCACCCGGACAGGTGGGGACCCCACAGATACGCAGTATTTT
CATSTRTGGDPTDTQYF
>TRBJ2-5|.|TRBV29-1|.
TGCAGCGGGGGGGATCAAGAGACCCAGTACTTC
CSGGDQETQYF
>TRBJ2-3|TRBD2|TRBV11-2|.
TGTGCCAGCAGCTTAGCGGGAGGCCGTGGCTACACAGATACGCAGTATTTT
CASSLAGGRGYTDTQYF
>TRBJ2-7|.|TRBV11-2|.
TGTGCCAGCAGCTTAGGGAGCGCCTACGAGCAGTACTTC
CASSLGSAYEQYF
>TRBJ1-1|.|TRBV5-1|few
TGCGCCAGCAGCCCACGCCTGGGAGGGACCACTGAAGCTTTCTTT
CASSPRLGGTTEAFF
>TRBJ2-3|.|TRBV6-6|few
TGTGCCAGCTCAGACATGGGAGATACGCAGTATTTT
CASSDMGDTQYF
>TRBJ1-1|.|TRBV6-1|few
TGTGCCAGCAGTGAAGAAGGGGCGGTGAACACTGAAGCTTTCTTT
CASSEEGAVNTEAFF
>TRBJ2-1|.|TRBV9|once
TGTGCCAGCAGCCCTATTAGGGGGAGTTACAATGAGCAGTTCTTC
CASSPIRGSYNEQFF
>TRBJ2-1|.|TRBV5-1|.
TGCGCCAGCAGCTTGGAAGGGCACGGGGGAATTAATGAGCAGTTCTTC
CASSLEGHGGINEQFF
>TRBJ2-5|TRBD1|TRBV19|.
TGTGCCAGCCGGGACAGGGGGCATCAGGAGACCCAGTACTTC
CASRDRGHQETQYF
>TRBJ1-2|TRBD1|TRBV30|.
TGTGCCTGGGATCTACAGGGGGCAGTTGGCTACACCTTC
CAWDLQGAVGYTF
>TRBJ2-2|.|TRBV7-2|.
TGTGCCAGCAGCCCAGGGGAGGGGGAGCTGTTTTTT
CASSPGEGELFF
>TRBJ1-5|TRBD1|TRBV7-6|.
TGTGCCAGCAGCCGGGGACAGGGGCCAAATCAGCCCCAGCATTTT
CASSRGQGPNQPQHF
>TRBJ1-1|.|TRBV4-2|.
TGTGCCAGCAGCCAAGCACGGGTTGAGACTGAAGCTTTCTTT
CASSQARVETEAFF
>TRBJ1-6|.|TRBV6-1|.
TGTGCCAGCAGTGGTCAACAGGGAACAGGGTCACCCCTCCACTTT
CASSGQQGTGSPLHF
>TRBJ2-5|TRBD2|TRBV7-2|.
TGTGCCAGCAGCTTAGGGGGCCCAGCTCAAGCGGGGTCAGGGGAGACCCAGTACTTC
CASSLGGPAQAGSGETQYF
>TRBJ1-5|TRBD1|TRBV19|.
TGTGCCAGTAGTGGACAGGTTAGCAATCAGCCCCAGCATTTT
CASSGQVSNQPQHF
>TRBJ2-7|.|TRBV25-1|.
TGTGCTAGCAGTGAATACGGGGGACCCTACGAGCAGTACTTC
CASSEYGGPYEQYF
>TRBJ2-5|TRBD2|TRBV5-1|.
TGCGCCAGCAGAGGGGGGACTAGCGGACCCCAAGAGACCCAGTACTTC
CASRGGTSGPQETQYF
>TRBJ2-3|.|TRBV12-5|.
TGTGCTAGTACTAGCCGAAACACAGATACGCAGTATTTT
CASTSRNTDTQYF
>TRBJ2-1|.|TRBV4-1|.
TGCGCCAGCAGCCCCCAGGGGACCCTCACCAGTGAGCAGTTCTTC
CASSPQGTLTSEQFF
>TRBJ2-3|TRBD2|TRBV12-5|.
TGTGCTAGTGGTTACCCATTTGAGCGGGAGGGCTGGGATACGCAGTATTTT
CASGYPFEREGWDTQYF
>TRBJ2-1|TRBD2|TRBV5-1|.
TGCGCCAGCAGCTTGGCGAGCGGGGGCTGGAGCTCCTACAATGAGCAGTTCTTC
CASSLASGGWSSYNEQFF